A selection of T cell receptor beta chains follows, all from one sample in a study of neurological immune-mediated disorders. TCRdb independently ran MiXCR on the 5' RACE reads; one entry per CDR3 protein. This sample has 18,000 or so distinct CDR3 sequences, with less than 15% found just once. The sequenced material came from CD4+ T cells from blood. All receptors derive from an older woman with HTLV-1-associated myelopathy (HAM/TSP). CDR3s include the opening cysteine and the closing phenylalanine or tryptophan. Fields, in order: clone size, V gene, J gene, CDR3 protein. Clone sizes are given selectively: once, few, many, or a class where the clone is expanded.

>many|TRBV11-2|TRBJ1-4
CASSPARGGVRTNEKLFF
>NA|TRBV5-1|TRBJ1-4
CASRDEDKKLFF
>many|TRBV3-1|TRBJ2-1
CASSQVVDEQFF
>many|TRBV20-1|TRBJ1-1
CSARQPGGIKNTEAFF
>NA|TRBV5-6|TRBJ2-2
CASSFGPSIGELFF
>many|TRBV3-1|TRBJ1-6
CASSQDGQYNSPLHF
>large|TRBV7-2|TRBJ2-1
CASSPSQRTYNEQFF
>many|TRBV20-1|TRBJ2-3
CSAPEGGRADTQYF
>many|TRBV20-1|TRBJ2-1
CSARDRISVHEEEQFF
>many|TRBV2|TRBJ2-7
CASSVLGGGYEQYF
>many|TRBV5-6|TRBJ2-3
CASRTTTGADTQYF
>NA|TRBV20-1|TRBJ1-1
CSARRRKITEALF
>many|TRBV7-8|TRBJ1-5
CASSLRDRGREGNQPQHF
>many|TRBV7-9|TRBJ2-2
CASSSGVNTGELFF
>many|TRBV4-1|TRBJ2-3
CASSQPNKGDTQYF
>many|TRBV5-1|TRBJ2-2
CASSWDLPQNTGELFF
>NA|TRBV5-1|TRBJ1-3
CASRESNSGNTIYF
>many|TRBV5-1|TRBJ1-1
CASSLGGQGTEAFF
>NA|TRBV6-5|TRBJ2-7
CASSSTGGFYEQYF
>many|TRBV10-2|TRBJ1-1
CASSGQGQLTEAFF
>medium-sized|TRBV5-1|TRBJ2-1
CASSLERGGEHEQFF
>many|TRBV7-2|TRBJ2-5
CASSLEVWGETQYF
>many|TRBV27|TRBJ1-6
CASTGGFDNSPLHF
>many|TRBV5-1|TRBJ2-1
CASSFTSGSYNEQFF
>many|TRBV11-2|TRBJ2-1
CASSSARGNEQFF
>many|TRBV3-1|TRBJ2-1
CASSRASGGDYNEQFF
>many|TRBV20-1|TRBJ2-3
CSARVPDTQYF
>many|TRBV29-1|TRBJ1-2
CSVEGQGIPYGYTF
>NA|TRBV20-1|TRBJ1-1
CSAGTGKDTEAFF
>many|TRBV7-9|TRBJ2-7
CASSPNRGGEQYF
>medium-sized|TRBV14|TRBJ1-2
CASSQATGFTGYTF
>few|TRBV6-2/TRBV6-3|TRBJ1-5
CASREGHQPQHF
>NA|TRBV24-1|TRBJ1-1
CATSDLGPFQGHKVFF
>many|TRBV7-2|TRBJ1-1
CASSKGRPINTEAFF
>NA|TRBV29-1|TRBJ2-4
CSVEVGAKNIQYF
>many|TRBV20-1|TRBJ1-6
CSARTGGKNNSPLHF
>many|TRBV20-1|TRBJ2-7
CSAPSGGRAVEQYF
>many|TRBV9|TRBJ1-3
CASSVESSGAGNTIYF
>many|TRBV12-3/TRBV12-4|TRBJ2-2
CASRPSGGGRTGELFF
>many|TRBV24-1|TRBJ2-1
CATSDPRTTYNEQFF
>once|TRBV7-9|TRBJ2-3
CASSFYICSASTDTQYF
>many|TRBV29-1|TRBJ2-3
CSANQGGTDTQYF
>many|TRBV20-1|TRBJ2-3
CSAQTGLATDTQYF
>once|TRBV5-5|TRBJ1-6
CASSSCLQGVNSPLHF
>many|TRBV20-1|TRBJ2-7
CSATSSGRAPYEQYF
>many|TRBV19|TRBJ2-7
CATSGRLAGVYEQYF
>many|TRBV20-1|TRBJ2-3
CSAPTPGLPADTQYF
>many|TRBV5-1|TRBJ1-1
CASSLGVGNTEAFF
>few|TRBV19|TRBJ2-1
CASSIAGGALNEQFF
>medium-sized|TRBV12-3/TRBV12-4|TRBJ2-1
CASSLGYSGSEQFF
>medium-sized|TRBV20-1|TRBJ2-1
CSARVPMGASGFYNEQFF
>many|TRBV7-9|TRBJ2-1
CASSLLVDEQFF
>many|TRBV12-3/TRBV12-4|TRBJ2-7
CASSPISYEQYF
>many|TRBV15|TRBJ1-3
CATSSRGNTIYF